This T cell receptor (beta chain) was sequenced during a study of preoperative IRX-2 immunotherapy in early breast cancer. This clone was counted once. The protocol was immunoSEQ multiplex PCR, while the TCRdb copy is restricted to in-frame clones and leaves out a portion. The table has roughly 14,000 clones, roughly 91% seen once. This sample's treatment: preoperative locoregional IRX-2 cytokine immunotherapy. Patients received preoperative, locoregional IRX-2 cytokine immunotherapy in a phase Ib study. Germline assignment: CDR1 LGHNA and CDR2 YNFKEQ. Deletions cut 4 bases from V and 0 bases from J, with 19 bases between. This CDR3 comprises 18 residues.

Sample collection was performed from a patient treated with IRX-2 immunotherapy. This chain links TRBV4-2 with TRBJ1-5; D may be TRBD1 (6 bases). This receptor was identified in a human donor with breast cancer. The CDR3 sequence: CASSLWGQSRISNQPQHF. The CDR3 DNA sequence: TGTGCCAGCAGCCTATGGGGACAATCGCGGATTAGCAATCAGCCCCAGCATTTT.